Sequencing of this T cell receptor (beta chain) was carried out in a study of cytomegalovirus exposure and HLA in healthy donors. Study summary: From donors who were HLA-typed, an early data release held about 89 million unique TCRs. General observations from the study: A later analysis linked 15,000 to 20,000 TCR beta sequences to HLA alleles at 0.05 false discovery rate. Near-uniform donor sequencing depth was presumed by presence/absence analyses.

Germline loops: CDR1 SGHTS, CDR2 YDEGEE. The V gene lost 4 bases and the J gene lost 4 bases, with 14 bases spanning the gap. This CDR3 comprises 14 residues. Points on this clone: Its antigen is unknown.

Primers for the PCR totalled 60 Vbeta and 13 Jbeta. TCRdb keeps only in-frame clones here, not all; method: immunoSEQ multiplex PCR. The table shows about 130,000 clones, with under 80% occurring only once. The sequencing sample was made of PBMCs. The source of this sequence is a man between 18 and 29 years old in good health and CMV-seropositive. The chain recombines TRBV5-8 with TRBJ1-1; D perhaps matches TRBD1 (6 bases). The CDR3 bases are TGTGCCAGCAGCGGCAGGGGCTATCGCACTGAAGCTTTCTTT. It yields the protein CASSGRGYRTEAFF.